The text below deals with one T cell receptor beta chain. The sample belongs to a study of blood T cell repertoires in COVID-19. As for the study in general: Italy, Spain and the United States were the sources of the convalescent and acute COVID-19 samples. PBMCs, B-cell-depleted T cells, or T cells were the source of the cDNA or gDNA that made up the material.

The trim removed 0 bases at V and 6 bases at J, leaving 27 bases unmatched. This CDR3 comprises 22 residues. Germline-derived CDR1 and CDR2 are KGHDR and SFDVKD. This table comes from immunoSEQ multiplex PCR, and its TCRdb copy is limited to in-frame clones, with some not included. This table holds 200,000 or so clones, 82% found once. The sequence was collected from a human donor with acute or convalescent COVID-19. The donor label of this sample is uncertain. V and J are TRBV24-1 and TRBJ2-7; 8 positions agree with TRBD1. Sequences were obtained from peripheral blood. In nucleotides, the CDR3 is TGTGCCACCAGTGATTTGGCCCAACCCCGGGACAGGAGTAACGGGAGTTTAGTCGAGCAGTACTTC. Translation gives CATSDLAQPRDRSNGSLVEQYF.